The 3 T cell receptor beta chains below were found in one sample sequenced in a study of T-cell reconstitution after alpha-beta-depleted transplantation in children. A TCRbeta library incorporating unique molecular identifiers was prepared. MiXCR was run by TCRdb on the PCR reads, yielding one entry per CDR3 protein. The table lists some 350,000 distinct CDR3 sequences, roughly 16% of them singletons, with roughly 41% in the top ten. The sample was PBMCs, mostly from graft donor cells, taken 360 days after TCRalphabeta/CD19-depleted stem cell transplant. The receptors were sampled from a male patient aged 2 to 10 who had a stem cell transplant for acute lymphoblastic leukemia, so the T cells may come from the graft donor.

The chain uses TRBV29-1 and TRBJ2-7; TRBD2 aligns across 7 bases. V lost 4 bases, J lost 4 bases, and 7 bases stayed unmatched. CDR3 length equals 13 residues. CDR1 is SQVTM and CDR2 is ANQGSEA in the germline V gene. CDR3 residues: CSVGLAGSYEQYF. The CDR3 region has the DNA TGCAGCGTTGGACTAGCTGGATCATACGAGCAGTACTTC.

The chain couples TRBV5-1 to TRBJ2-7; the match to TRBD1 covers 7 bases. The germline CDR1 and CDR2 sequences are SGHRS and YFSETQ. The CDR3 runs 15 residues. The J segment lost 1 base and the V segment lost 6 bases, leaving 10 bases of the junction unmatched. CDR3 coding DNA: TGCGCCAGCAAGGTCAGGCAGGGGGTATCCTACGAGCAGTACTTC. Translated: CASKVRQGVSYEQYF.

CDR3 bases: TGTGCCACCCTTTTGGGGGACCCGCTCGCCGACGAGCAGTACTTC. Translated, it gives CATLLGDPLADEQYF. The rearrangement links TRBV6-2 or TRBV6-3 to TRBJ2-7; D is perhaps TRBD1 or TRBD2 (5 bases each). The CDR3 spans 15 residues. Trimming pared 10 bases from V and 5 bases from J, leaving 24 bases between. Per germline, CDR1 MNHEY and CDR2 SVGEGT.